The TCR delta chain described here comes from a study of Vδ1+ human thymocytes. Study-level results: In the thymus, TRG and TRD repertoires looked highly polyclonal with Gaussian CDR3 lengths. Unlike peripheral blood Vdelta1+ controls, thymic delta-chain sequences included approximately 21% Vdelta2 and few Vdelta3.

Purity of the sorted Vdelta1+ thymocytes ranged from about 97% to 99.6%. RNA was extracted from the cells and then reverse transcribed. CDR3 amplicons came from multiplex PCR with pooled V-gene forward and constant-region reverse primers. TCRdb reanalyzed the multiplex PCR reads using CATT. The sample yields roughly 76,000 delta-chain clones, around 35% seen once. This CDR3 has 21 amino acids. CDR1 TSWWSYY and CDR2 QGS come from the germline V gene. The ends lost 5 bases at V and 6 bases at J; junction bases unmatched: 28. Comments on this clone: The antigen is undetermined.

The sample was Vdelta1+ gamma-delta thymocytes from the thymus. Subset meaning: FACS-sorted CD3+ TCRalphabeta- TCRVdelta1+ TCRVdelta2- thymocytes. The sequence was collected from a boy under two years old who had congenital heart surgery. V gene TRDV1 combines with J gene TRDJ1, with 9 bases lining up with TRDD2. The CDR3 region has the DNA TGTGCTCTTGGGAGTTTTACCAGACCCTTCCTACAAATGGGTACTTGGTATAAACTCATCTTT. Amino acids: CALGSFTRPFLQMGTWYKLIF.